The rows below give T cell receptor beta chains drawn from one sample of a study of shared clonotypes between healthy human individuals. TCRdb keeps only in-frame clones here, not all; method: immunoSEQ multiplex PCR. Seen here are 1.5 million to 1.9 million clones, nearly 99% observed once, and the top ten hold about 0.4%. Sequenced: naive CD4+ T cells sorted from blood. All receptors derive from a man aged 30-40 years in good health. The CDR3 runs from the conserved cysteine through the conserved F or W. The D gene is left open where the match is weak. Clone size is stated in some rows and not others, as once, few, many or a class when expanded.

size,D,length,V,J,DNA,CDR3
-,TRBD2,15,TRBV7-9,TRBJ2-5,TGTGCCAGCAGCTTAGGCCGGGGGGGTGCGGAGACCCAGTACTTC,CASSLGRGGAETQYF
-,-,13,TRBV10-3,TRBJ1-1,TGTGCCATCAGTTTAACAGCTGAGACTGAAGCTTTCTTT,CAISLTAETEAFF
-,TRBD2,17,TRBV7-6,TRBJ2-1,TGTGCCAGCAGCTCATCCGGGACTAGCGGGAGTTACAATGAGCAGTTCTTC,CASSSSGTSGSYNEQFF
-,TRBD2,16,TRBV7-8,TRBJ2-7,TGTGCCAGCAGCTTAGATCGGGCTAGCGGGAGCAACGAGCAGTACTTC,CASSLDRASGSNEQYF
-,-,16,TRBV14,TRBJ2-1,TGTGCCAGCAGCCAAGTCCGCCAGGGGTATTTCAATGAGCAGTTCTTC,CASSQVRQGYFNEQFF
-,-,13,TRBV2,TRBJ2-7,TGTGCCAGCAGTCCTGGGGGGCCTGGGCGGCAGTACTTC,CASSPGGPGRQYF
-,-,16,TRBV5-1,TRBJ1-1,TGCGCCAGCAGTTTTCCAGGGGAGGGATTCAACACTGAAGCTTTCTTT,CASSFPGEGFNTEAFF
-,-,15,TRBV5-8,TRBJ1-5,TGTGCCAGCAGCTTGAACAGGGTTAGCAATCAGCCCCAGCATTTT,CASSLNRVSNQPQHF
-,TRBD2,18,TRBV2,TRBJ2-1,TGTGCCAGCAGGGGGATTCCGCCGGGACTAGCGGGGGGATATGAGCAGTTCTTC,CASRGIPPGLAGGYEQFF
-,TRBD2,15,TRBV5-1,TRBJ2-1,TGCGCCAGCAGCACGGATCCTGGCGGGAGATATGAGCAGTTCTTC,CASSTDPGGRYEQFF
-,-,14,TRBV5-1,TRBJ2-1,TGCGCCAGCAGCTTGGTCCCAGAATACAATGAGCAGTTCTTC,CASSLVPEYNEQFF
-,-,16,TRBV5-1,TRBJ2-6,TGCGCCAGCAGCTTGCAACCGAGCTCTGGGGCCAACGTCCTGACTTTC,CASSLQPSSGANVLTF
-,-,15,TRBV7-9,TRBJ2-1,TGTGCCAGCAGCGAGGGCCGTTACCTTTACAATGAGCAGTTCTTC,CASSEGRYLYNEQFF
-,-,16,TRBV5-6,TRBJ2-5,TGTGCCAGCAGCCCACCTCTTTCTGCGGGGAGTGAGACCCAGTACTTC,CASSPPLSAGSETQYF
-,-,22,TRBV23-1,TRBJ1-3,TGCGCCAGCAGTCAAGCGACAGAACAACCCAATGTTTTTACGATCGCTGGAAACACCATATATTTT,CASSQATEQPNVFTIAGNTIYF
-,-,17,TRBV7-3,TRBJ2-6,TGTGCCAGCAGCTTAGAGGCAGGTGTAGGTGGGGCCAACGTCCTGACTTTC,CASSLEAGVGGANVLTF
-,-,19,TRBV5-1,TRBJ2-6,TGCGCCAGCAGCAGTGGAGTCCAGGGGTCGTCTTCTGGGGCCAACGTCCTGACTTTC,CASSSGVQGSSSGANVLTF
-,-,15,TRBV18,TRBJ2-3,TGTGCCAGCTCTCCAATAGCGGCAGACACAGATACGCAGTATTTT,CASSPIAADTDTQYF
-,TRBD1,15,TRBV5-4,TRBJ1-2,TGTGCCAGCAGCGGGACGGGACAGGGGAACTATGGCTACACCTTC,CASSGTGQGNYGYTF
-,-,13,TRBV10-3,TRBJ2-1,TGTGCCATCAGTAGAGATGATTCCAATGAGCAGTTCTTC,CAISRDDSNEQFF
-,TRBD2,15,TRBV23-1,TRBJ2-5,TGCGCCAGCAGTCAGGCGGGAGTTGCAAACGAGACCCAGTACTTC,CASSQAGVANETQYF
-,TRBD1,14,TRBV5-1,TRBJ1-1,TGCGCCAGCAGCGCCGGACAGGTGGCGGCTGAAGCTTTCTTT,CASSAGQVAAEAFF
-,TRBD1,16,TRBV5-8,TRBJ2-5,TGTGCCAGCAGCTACGGACAGGGGGCGTACCAAGAGACCCAGTACTTC,CASSYGQGAYQETQYF
-,-,15,TRBV5-1,TRBJ1-3,TGCGCCAGCAGCTTGGTCACGGGTTACGGAAACACCATATATTTT,CASSLVTGYGNTIYF
once,-,12,TRBV29-1,TRBJ2-3,TGCAGCGCCGCCGAGGGCACAGATACGCAGTATTTT,CSAAEGTDTQYF
-,-,17,TRBV15,TRBJ2-6,TGTGCCACCAGCAGAGATGTTCGAACCTCTGGGGCCAACGTCCTGACTTTC,CATSRDVRTSGANVLTF